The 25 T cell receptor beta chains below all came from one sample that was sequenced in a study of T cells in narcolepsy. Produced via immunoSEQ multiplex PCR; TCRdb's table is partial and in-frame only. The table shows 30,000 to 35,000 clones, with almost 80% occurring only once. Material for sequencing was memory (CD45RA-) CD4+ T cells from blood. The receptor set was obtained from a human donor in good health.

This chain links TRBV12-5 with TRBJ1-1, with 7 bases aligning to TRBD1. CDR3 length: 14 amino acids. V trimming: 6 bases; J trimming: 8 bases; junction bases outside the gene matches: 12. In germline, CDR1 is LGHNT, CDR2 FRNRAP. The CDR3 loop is CASGPGDRTTEAFF. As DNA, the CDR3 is TGTGCTAGTGGGCCTGGGGACAGAACCACCGAAGCTTTCTTT.

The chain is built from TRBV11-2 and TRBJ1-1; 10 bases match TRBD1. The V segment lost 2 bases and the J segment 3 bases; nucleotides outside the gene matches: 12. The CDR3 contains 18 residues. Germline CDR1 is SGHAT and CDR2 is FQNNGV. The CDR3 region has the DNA TGTGCCAGCAGCTTAAATGGGAGGGGGACAGGGGCCTACACTGAAGCTTTCTTT. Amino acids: CASSLNGRGTGAYTEAFF.

The CDR3: CASSVLAGVRHEQFF. The CDR3 bases are TGTGCCAGCAGCGTCCTAGCGGGAGTTAGGCATGAGCAGTTCTTC. The chain links TRBV9 to TRBJ2-1; 10 positions agree with TRBD2. V shed 2 bases and J 8 bases; nucleotides not matched to a gene: 7. The CDR3 runs 15 residues. Germline V gene data show CDR1 as SGDLS and CDR2 as YYNGEE.

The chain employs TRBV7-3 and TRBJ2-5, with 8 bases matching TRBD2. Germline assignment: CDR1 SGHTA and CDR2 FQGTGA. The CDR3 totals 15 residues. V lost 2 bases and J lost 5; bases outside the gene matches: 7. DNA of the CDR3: TGTGCCAGCAGCTTAGGTGCGGGAGGTACTGAGACCCAGTACTTC. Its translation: CASSLGAGGTETQYF.

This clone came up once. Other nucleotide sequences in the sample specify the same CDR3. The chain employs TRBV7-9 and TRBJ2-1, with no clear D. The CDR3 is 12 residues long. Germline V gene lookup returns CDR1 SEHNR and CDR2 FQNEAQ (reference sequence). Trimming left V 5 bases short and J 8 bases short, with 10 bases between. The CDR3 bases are TGTGCCAGCAGCCTAGGGTACCATGAGCAGTTCTTC. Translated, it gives CASSLGYHEQFF.

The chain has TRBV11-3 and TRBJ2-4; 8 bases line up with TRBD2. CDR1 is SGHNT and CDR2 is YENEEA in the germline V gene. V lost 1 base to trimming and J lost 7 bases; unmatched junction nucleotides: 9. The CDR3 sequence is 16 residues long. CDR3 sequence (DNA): TGTGCCAGCAGCTTAGGGGGGCCGGGACTAGGGAACATTCAGTACTTC. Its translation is CASSLGGPGLGNIQYF.

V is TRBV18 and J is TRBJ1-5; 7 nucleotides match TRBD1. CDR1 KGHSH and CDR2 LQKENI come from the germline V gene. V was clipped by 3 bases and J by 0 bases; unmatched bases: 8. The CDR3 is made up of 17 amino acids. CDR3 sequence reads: CASSPQGTANSNQPQHF. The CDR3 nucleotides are TGTGCCAGCTCACCTCAGGGGACAGCTAATAGCAATCAGCCCCAGCATTTT.

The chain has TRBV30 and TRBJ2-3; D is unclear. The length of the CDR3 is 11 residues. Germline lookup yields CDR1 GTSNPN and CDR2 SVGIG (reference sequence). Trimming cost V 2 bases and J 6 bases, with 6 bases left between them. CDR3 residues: CAWSIGDTQYF. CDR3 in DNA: TGTGCCTGGAGTATTGGGGATACGCAGTATTTT.

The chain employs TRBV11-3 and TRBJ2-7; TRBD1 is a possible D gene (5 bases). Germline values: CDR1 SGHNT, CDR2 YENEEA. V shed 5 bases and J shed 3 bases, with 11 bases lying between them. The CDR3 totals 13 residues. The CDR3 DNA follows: TGTGCCAGCAGCCGTGGGGCGCACTACGAGCAGTACTTC. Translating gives CASSRGAHYEQYF. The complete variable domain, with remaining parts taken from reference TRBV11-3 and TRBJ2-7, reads EAGVVQSPRYKIIEKKQPVAFWCNPISGHNTLYWYLQNLGQGPELLIRYENEEAVDDSQLPKDRFSAERLKGVDSTLKIQPAELGDSAVYLCASSRGAHYEQYFGPGTRLTVT.

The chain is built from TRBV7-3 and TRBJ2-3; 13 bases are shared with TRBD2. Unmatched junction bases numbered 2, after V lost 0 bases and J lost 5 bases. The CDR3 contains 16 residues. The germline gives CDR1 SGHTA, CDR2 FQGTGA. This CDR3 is CASSLTGTSGVDTQYF. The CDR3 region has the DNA TGTGCCAGCAGCTTAACCGGGACTAGCGGGGTAGATACGCAGTATTTT.

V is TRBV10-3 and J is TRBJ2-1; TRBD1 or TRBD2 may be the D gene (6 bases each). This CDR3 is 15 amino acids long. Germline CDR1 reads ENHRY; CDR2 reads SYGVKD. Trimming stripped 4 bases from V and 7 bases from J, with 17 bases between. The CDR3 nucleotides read TGTGCCATCAGTGTAGGGGGGCCTGGTAGGAATGAGCAGTTCTTC. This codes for CAISVGGPGRNEQFF.

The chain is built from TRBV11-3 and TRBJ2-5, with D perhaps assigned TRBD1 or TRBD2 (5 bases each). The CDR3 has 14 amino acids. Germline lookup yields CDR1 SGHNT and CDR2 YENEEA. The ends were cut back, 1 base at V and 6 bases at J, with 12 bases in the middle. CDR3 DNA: TGTGCCAGCAGCTTAGTCTCAGGGAGAAAGACCCAGTACTTC. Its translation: CASSLVSGRKTQYF.

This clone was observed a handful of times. DNA for the CDR3: TGTGCCATCAGTGAGTTTCCGGGCTCCTACGAGCAGTACTTC. Amino acids: CAISEFPGSYEQYF. This sequence joins TRBV10-3 and TRBJ2-7, with no clear D. Germline values: CDR1 ENHRY, CDR2 SYGVKD. CDR3 length: 14 amino acids. V was shortened by 1 base and J by 0 bases, with 7 bases between the two germline ends.

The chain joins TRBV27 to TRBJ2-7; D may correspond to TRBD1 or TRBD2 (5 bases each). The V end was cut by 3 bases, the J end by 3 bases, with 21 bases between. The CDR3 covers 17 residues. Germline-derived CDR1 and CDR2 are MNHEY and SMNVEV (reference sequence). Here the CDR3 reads CASSLRTGTGQYYEQYF. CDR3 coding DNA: TGTGCCAGCAGTTTGCGCACCGGGACCGGGCAATACTACGAGCAGTACTTC.

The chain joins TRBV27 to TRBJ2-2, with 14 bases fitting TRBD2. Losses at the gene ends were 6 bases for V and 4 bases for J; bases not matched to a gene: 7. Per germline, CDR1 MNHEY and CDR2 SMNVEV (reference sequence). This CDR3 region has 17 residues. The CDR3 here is CASRRGLAGGRTGELFF. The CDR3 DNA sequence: TGTGCCAGCAGACGAGGACTAGCGGGAGGACGCACCGGGGAGCTGTTTTTT.

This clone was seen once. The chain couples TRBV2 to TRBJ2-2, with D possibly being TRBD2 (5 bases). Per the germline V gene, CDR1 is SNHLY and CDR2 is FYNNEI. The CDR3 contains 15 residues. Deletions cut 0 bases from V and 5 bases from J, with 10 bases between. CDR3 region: CASSEAALGTGELFF. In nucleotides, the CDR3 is TGTGCCAGCAGTGAAGCGGCACTAGGGACCGGGGAGCTGTTTTTT.

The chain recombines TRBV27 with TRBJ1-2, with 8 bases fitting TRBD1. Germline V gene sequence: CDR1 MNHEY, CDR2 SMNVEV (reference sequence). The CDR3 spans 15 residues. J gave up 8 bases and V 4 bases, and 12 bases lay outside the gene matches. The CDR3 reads CASSSFRGRDTGYTF. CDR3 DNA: TGTGCCAGCAGTTCCTTCAGGGGGCGCGATACGGGCTACACCTTC.

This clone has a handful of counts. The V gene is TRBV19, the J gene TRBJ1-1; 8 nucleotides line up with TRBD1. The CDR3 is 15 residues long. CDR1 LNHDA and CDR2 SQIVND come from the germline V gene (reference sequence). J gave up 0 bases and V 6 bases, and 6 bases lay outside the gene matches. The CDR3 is CASRNGQGMNTEAFF. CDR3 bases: TGTGCCAGTAGAAACGGACAGGGAATGAACACTGAAGCTTTCTTT.

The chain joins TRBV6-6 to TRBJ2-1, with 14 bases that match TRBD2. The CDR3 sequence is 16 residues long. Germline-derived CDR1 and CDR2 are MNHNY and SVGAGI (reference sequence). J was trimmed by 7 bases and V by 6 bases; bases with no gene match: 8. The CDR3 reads CASRLTGTSGSNEQFF. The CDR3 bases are TGTGCCAGCAGACTAACCGGGACTAGCGGGAGTAATGAGCAGTTCTTC.

The CDR3 DNA sequence: TGCGCCAGCAAGGTGTTGGGCACTGAAGCTTTCTTT. This codes for CASKVLGTEAFF. The V call is TRBV10-2, the J call TRBJ1-1; D is unclear. This CDR3 is built from 12 residues. The germline gives CDR1 WSHSY, CDR2 SAAADI. V lost 7 bases and J lost 4, with 10 bases in between.

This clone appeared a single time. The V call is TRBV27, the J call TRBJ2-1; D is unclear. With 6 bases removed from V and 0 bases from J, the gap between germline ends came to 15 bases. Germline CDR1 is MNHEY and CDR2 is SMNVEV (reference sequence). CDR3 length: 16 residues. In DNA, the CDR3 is TGTGCCAGCAGCCTGGGTCTAGTTCCCTCCTACAATGAGCAGTTCTTC. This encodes CASSLGLVPSYNEQFF.

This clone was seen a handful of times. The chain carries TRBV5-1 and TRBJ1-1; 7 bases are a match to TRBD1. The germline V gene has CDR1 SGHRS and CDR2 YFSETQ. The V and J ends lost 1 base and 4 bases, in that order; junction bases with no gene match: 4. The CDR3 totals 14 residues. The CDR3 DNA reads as TGCGCCAGCAGCTTGTACAGGGGAGGCACTGAAGCTTTCTTT. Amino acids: CASSLYRGGTEAFF.

Here the CDR3 DNA reads TGCGCCAGCAATCGGGAAAGCTCCTACAATGAGCAGTTCTTC. Its translation: CASNRESSYNEQFF. The rearrangement uses TRBV5-1 and TRBJ2-1; tentatively, D is TRBD2 (5 bases). Germline CDR1 and CDR2: SGHRS and YFSETQ. The CDR3 totals 14 residues. Trimming pared 6 bases from V and 0 bases from J, leaving 10 bases between.

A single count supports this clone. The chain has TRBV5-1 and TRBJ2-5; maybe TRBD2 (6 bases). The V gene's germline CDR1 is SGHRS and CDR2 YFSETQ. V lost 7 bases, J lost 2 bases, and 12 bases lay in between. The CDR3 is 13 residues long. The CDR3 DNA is TGCGCCAGCCGGAAGGGACTGCAAGAGACCCAGTACTTC. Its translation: CASRKGLQETQYF.

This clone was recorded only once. The CDR3, as DNA: TGTGCCAGCAGCGCCAGGACTAGCGGGAGTACGAACACCGGGGAGCTGTTTTTT. Encoded protein: CASSARTSGSTNTGELFF. The V call is TRBV11-2, the J call TRBJ2-2; 13 bases agree with TRBD2. The CDR3 is 18 residues long. V was pared by 5 bases and J by 0 bases, with 6 bases of the junction left unmatched. CDR1 and CDR2 from the germline V gene are SGHAT and FQNNGV.